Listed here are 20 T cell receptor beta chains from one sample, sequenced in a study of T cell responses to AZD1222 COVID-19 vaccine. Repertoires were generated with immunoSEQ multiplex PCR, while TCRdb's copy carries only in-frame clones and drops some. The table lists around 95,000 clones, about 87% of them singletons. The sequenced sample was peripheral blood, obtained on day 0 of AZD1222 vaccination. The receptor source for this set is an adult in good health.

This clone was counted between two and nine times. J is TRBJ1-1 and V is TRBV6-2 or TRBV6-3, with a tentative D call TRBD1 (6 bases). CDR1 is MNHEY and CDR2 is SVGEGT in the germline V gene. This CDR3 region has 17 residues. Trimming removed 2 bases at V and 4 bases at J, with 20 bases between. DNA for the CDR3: TGTGCCAGCAGTTACGTCTCCCAGGGGAGTAGTGGCACTGAAGCTTTCTTT. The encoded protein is CASSYVSQGSSGTEAFF.

CDR3 loop: CSVDAGTSGGGEQYF. In DNA form, the CDR3 reads TGCAGCGTCGACGCCGGGACTAGCGGGGGGGGCGAGCAGTACTTC. The chain recombines TRBV29-1 with TRBJ2-7, with TRBD2 identical over 16 bases. The V gene's germline CDR1 is SQVTM and CDR2 ANQGSEA. This CDR3 region has 15 residues. V shed 6 bases, J shed 6 bases, and the junction held 8 bases outside the gene matches.

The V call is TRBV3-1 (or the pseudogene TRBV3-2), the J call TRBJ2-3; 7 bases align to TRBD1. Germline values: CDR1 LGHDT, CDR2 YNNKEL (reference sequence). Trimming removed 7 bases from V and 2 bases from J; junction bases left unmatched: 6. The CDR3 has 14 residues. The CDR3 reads CASTARGNTDTQYF. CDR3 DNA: TGTGCCAGCACAGCCAGGGGGAACACAGATACGCAGTATTTT.

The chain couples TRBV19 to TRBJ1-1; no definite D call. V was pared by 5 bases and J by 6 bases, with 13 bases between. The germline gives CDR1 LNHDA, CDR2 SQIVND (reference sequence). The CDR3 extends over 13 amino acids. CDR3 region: CASSRAGWPEAFF. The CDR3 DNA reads TGTGCCAGTAGTCGGGCAGGTTGGCCTGAAGCTTTCTTT.

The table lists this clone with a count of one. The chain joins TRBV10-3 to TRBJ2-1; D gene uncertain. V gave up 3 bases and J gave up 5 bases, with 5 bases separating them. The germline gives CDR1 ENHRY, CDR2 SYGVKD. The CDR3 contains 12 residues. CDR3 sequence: CAISENNNEQFF. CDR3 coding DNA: TGTGCCATCAGTGAAAATAACAATGAGCAGTTCTTC.

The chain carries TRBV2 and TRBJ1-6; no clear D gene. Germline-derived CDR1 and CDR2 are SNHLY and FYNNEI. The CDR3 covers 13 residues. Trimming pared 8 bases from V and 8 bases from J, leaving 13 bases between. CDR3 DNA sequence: TGTGCCAGCTCTATATCCAACTATTCACCCCTCCACTTT. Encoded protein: CASSISNYSPLHF.

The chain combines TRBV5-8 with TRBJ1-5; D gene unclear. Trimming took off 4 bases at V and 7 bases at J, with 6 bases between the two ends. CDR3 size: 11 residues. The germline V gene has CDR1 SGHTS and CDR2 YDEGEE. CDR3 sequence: CASSLYQPQHF. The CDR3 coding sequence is TGTGCCAGCAGCCTGTACCAGCCCCAGCATTTT.

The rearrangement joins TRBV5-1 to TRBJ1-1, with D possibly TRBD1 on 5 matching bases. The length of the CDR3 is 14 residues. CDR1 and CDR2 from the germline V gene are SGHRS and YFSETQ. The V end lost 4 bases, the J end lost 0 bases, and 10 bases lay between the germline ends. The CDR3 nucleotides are TGCGCCAGCAGCCCCGACAGAGTGAACACTGAAGCTTTCTTT. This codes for CASSPDRVNTEAFF.

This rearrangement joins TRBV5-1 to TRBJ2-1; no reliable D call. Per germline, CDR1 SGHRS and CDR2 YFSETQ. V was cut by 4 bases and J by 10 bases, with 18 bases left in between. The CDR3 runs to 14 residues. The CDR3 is CASSTTPGSDEQFF. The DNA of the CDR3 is TGCGCCAGCAGCACTACGCCCGGATCTGACGAGCAGTTCTTC. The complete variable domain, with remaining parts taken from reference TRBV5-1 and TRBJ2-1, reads KAGVTQTPRYLIKTRGQQVTLSCSPISGHRSVSWYQQTPGQGLQFLFEYFSETQRNKGNFPGRFSGRQFSNSRSEMNVSTLELGDSALYLCASSTTPGSDEQFFGPGTRLTVL.

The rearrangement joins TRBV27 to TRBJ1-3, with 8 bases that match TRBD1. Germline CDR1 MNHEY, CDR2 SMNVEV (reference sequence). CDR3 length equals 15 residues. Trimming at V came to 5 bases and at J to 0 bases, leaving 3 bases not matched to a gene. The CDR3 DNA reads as TGTGCCAGCAGTAGGACAGGGTTCTCTGGAAACACCATATATTTT. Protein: CASSRTGFSGNTIYF.

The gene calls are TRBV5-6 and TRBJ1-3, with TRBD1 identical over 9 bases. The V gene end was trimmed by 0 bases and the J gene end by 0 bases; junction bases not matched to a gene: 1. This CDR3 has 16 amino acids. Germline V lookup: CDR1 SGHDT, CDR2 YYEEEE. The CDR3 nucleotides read TGTGCCAGCAGCTTGGTGGGACAGGGCTCTGGAAACACCATATATTTT. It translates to CASSLVGQGSGNTIYF.

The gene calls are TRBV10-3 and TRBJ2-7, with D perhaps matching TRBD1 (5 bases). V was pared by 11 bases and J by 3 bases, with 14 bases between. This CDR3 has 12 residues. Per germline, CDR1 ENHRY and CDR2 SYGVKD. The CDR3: CASQGFGYEQYF. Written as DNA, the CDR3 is TGTGCCTCCCAGGGATTTGGCTACGAGCAGTACTTC.

For the CDR3, the DNA is TGTGCCAGCAGCGCCGGCGACAGGGCGTCGCGGGCTTTCTTT. This gives the protein CASSAGDRASRAFF. V is TRBV5-5 and J is TRBJ1-1, with 7 nucleotides matching TRBD1. The CDR3 loop spans 14 amino acids. Germline V gene lookup returns CDR1 SGHKS and CDR2 YYEKEE (reference sequence). The V gene end was trimmed by 4 bases and the J gene end by 11 bases; junction bases not matched to a gene: 14.

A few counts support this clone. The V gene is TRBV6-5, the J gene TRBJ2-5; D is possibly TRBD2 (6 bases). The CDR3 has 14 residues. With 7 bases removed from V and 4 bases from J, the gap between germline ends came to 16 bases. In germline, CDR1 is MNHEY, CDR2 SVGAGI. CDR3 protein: CASKMMEGSETQYF. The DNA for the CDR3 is TGTGCCAGCAAGATGATGGAGGGCTCAGAGACCCAGTACTTC.

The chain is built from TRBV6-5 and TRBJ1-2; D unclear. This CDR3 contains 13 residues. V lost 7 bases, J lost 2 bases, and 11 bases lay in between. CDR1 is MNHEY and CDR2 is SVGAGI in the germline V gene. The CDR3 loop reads CASTLQKNYGYTF. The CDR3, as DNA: TGTGCCAGCACTCTACAGAAAAACTATGGCTACACCTTC.

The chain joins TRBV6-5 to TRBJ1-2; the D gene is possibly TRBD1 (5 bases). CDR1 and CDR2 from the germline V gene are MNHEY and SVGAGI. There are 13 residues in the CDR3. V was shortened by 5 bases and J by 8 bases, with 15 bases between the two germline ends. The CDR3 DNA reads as TGTGCCAGCAGTCAGACAGAGGGGATCGGCTACACCTTC. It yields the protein CASSQTEGIGYTF.

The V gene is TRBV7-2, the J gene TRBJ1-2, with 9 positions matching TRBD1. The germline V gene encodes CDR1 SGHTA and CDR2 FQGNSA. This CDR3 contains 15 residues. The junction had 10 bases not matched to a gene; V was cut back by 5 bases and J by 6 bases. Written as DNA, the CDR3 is TGTGCCAGCAGCGGCCCCCGGGACAGGGACGATGGCTACACCTTC. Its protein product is CASSGPRDRDDGYTF.

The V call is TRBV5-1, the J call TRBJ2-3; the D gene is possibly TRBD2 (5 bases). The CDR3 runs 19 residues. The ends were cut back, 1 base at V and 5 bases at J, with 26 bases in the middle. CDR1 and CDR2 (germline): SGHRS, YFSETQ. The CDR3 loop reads CASSLRVASRRGSEDTQYF. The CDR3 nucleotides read TGCGCCAGCAGCTTGAGAGTAGCGTCTCGGAGAGGGTCGGAAGATACGCAGTATTTT.

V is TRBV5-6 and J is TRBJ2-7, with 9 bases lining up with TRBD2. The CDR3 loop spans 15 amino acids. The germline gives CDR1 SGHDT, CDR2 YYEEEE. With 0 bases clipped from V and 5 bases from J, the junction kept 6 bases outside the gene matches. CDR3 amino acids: CASSLGGTSFNEQYF. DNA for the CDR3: TGTGCCAGCAGCTTGGGTGGGACTAGCTTTAACGAGCAGTACTTC.

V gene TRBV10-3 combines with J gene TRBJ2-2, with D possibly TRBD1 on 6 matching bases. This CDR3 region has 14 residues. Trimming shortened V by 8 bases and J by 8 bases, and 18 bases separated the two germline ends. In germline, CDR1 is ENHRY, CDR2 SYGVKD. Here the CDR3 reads CAIQGGAEWGELFF. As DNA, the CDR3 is TGTGCCATCCAAGGGGGAGCCGAGTGGGGGGAGCTGTTTTTT.